The 28 T cell receptor beta chains presented below share a single source sample, sequenced in a study of T cell repertoires in cytomegalovirus infection. TCRdb reanalysed the reads using MiXCR and keeps one entry per CDR3 protein. Here the sample spans approximately 550,000 distinct CDR3 sequences, approximately 15% being singletons. The sequencing input was CD8+ T cells from PBMCs. The receptors shown here come from a human donor in good health (CMV status not recorded). Some clones in this sample may be carry-over from other donors' samples.

As to this clonotype: This may come from a read error, since a much larger clone is one base off. The chain couples TRBV28 to TRBJ2-7; D is ambiguous. Germline V lookup: CDR1 MDHEN, CDR2 SYDVKM. The CDR3 is 11 amino acids. Trimming stripped 5 bases from V and 3 bases from J, with 5 bases between. The CDR3 region is CASSTYYEQYF. In DNA, the CDR3 is TGTGCCAGCAGTACCTACTACGAGCAGTACTTC.

This clonotype was picked up many times. The gene calls are TRBV4-1 and TRBJ1-3; D possibly corresponds to TRBD1 (5 bases). CDR1 is MGHRA and CDR2 is YSYEKL in the germline V gene. The CDR3 runs 15 residues. V was cut by 0 bases and J by 4 bases, with 10 bases left in between. CDR3 sequence (DNA): TGCGCCAGCAGCCAAGATGACAGAGGGGGAAACACCATATATTTT. This codes for CASSQDDRGGNTIYF.

This clonotype has just a few counts. This chain joins TRBV15 and TRBJ1-5; TRBD1 is a possible D gene (5 bases). The germline V gene encodes CDR1 LNHNV and CDR2 YYDKDF (reference sequence). V was pared by 5 bases and J by 2 bases, with 7 bases between. CDR3 length: 13 amino acids. The CDR3 sequence: CATSGGGNQPQHF. CDR3 in DNA: TGTGCCACCAGCGGGGGGGGCAATCAGCCCCAGCATTTT.

This clonotype was found many times. The V call is TRBV7-9, the J call TRBJ1-1; perhaps TRBD1 as D (6 bases). Trimming cost V 6 bases and J 5 bases, with 13 bases left between them. The CDR3 covers 13 residues. Germline CDR1 SEHNR, CDR2 FQNEAQ (reference sequence). The CDR3: CASRSSTGTEAFF. CDR3 in DNA: TGTGCCAGCAGGAGCAGTACAGGGACTGAAGCTTTCTTT.

The chain combines TRBV5-6 with TRBJ2-7; D gene uncertain. Germline CDR1 is SGHDT and CDR2 is YYEEEE. The CDR3 covers 13 residues. Between the trimmed V and J ends, which lost 4 bases and 2 bases, there was a span of 10 bases. CDR3 in DNA: TGTGCCAGCAGCCCCAAGGTGACCTACGAGCAGTACTTC. Translating gives CASSPKVTYEQYF.

The table lists this clonotype with many counts. V gene TRBV27 combines with J gene TRBJ1-1; no clear D. CDR1 is MNHEY, CDR2 SMNVEV, per germline (reference sequence). V lost 4 bases to trimming and J lost 2 bases, with 11 bases between them. This CDR3 spans 14 amino acids. CDR3 nucleotide sequence: TGTGCCAGCAGTTCAAAAGACGGCAACACTGAAGCTTTCTTT. This encodes CASSSKDGNTEAFF.

On this clonotype: A junction boundary mismatches the germline segment, possibly from a read error. The chain uses TRBV4-1 and TRBJ2-7; D ambiguous. CDR1 and CDR2 (germline): MGHRA, YSYEKL. This CDR3 comprises 13 residues. For the CDR3, the DNA is TGTGCCAGCAGCCAAGATAACCGATACGAGCAGTACTTC. It is translated as CASSQDNRYEQYF.

The chain links TRBV6-6 to TRBJ1-5; no definite D call. The germline V gene has CDR1 MNHNY and CDR2 SVGAGI (reference sequence). The CDR3 spans 15 residues. V lost 2 bases and J 2 bases, leaving 10 bases between the germline ends. The CDR3 is CASSYPPEGNQPQHF. CDR3 DNA: TGTGCCAGCAGTTACCCCCCTGAGGGCAATCAGCCCCAGCATTTT.

This clonotype was seen a few times. V is TRBV20-1 and J is TRBJ2-7, with 7 bases that match TRBD1. Germline-derived CDR1 and CDR2 are DFQATT and SNEGSKA (reference sequence). The CDR3 is made up of 13 amino acids. Trimming took 6 bases from V and 4 from J; bases not matched to a gene: 9. The CDR3 DNA reads TGCAGTGCCGAGGGACAGCAGAGTTACGAGCAGTACTTC. This codes for CSAEGQQSYEQYF.

This clonotype was counted ten times or more. This rearrangement joins TRBV19 to TRBJ1-5, with unresolved D. V was cut by 0 bases and J by 1 base, with 4 bases left in between. CDR3 length equals 14 residues. Germline loops: CDR1 LNHDA, CDR2 SQIVND (reference sequence). The CDR3 sequence: CASSIEVSNQPQHF. DNA of the CDR3: TGTGCCAGTAGTATAGAGGTCAGCAATCAGCCCCAGCATTTT.

This clonotype was observed at least ten times. V and J are TRBV7-9 and TRBJ1-1, with TRBD1 matching over 7 bases. The CDR3 length is 15 residues. The germline CDR1 and CDR2 sequences are SEHNR and FQNEAQ (reference sequence). With V trimmed by 0 bases and J by 5 bases, 6 bases remained unmatched. The CDR3 DNA sequence: TGTGCCAGCAGCTTAGCGTTAAGGGGGCGGACTGAAGCTTTCTTT. Its protein is CASSLALRGRTEAFF.

This chain connects TRBV9 to TRBJ2-2; D unclear. CDR3 size: 13 residues. CDR1 is SGDLS and CDR2 is YYNGEE in the germline V gene. V was trimmed by 0 bases and J by 6 bases, leaving 6 bases between them. In DNA form, the CDR3 reads TGTGCCAGCAGCGTAGTTTCCTCCGGGGAGCTGTTTTTT. Its translation: CASSVVSSGELFF.

This clonotype turned up a few times. The V call is TRBV10-3, the J call TRBJ2-3; unclear D gene. V was trimmed by 6 bases and J by 0 bases, leaving 10 bases between them. CDR1 ENHRY and CDR2 SYGVKD come from the germline V gene. This CDR3 has 14 amino acids. The CDR3 is CAIRTQNSTDTQYF. The CDR3 nucleotides read TGTGCCATCAGAACCCAGAATAGCACAGATACGCAGTATTTT.

At least ten counts were recorded for this clonotype. The chain employs TRBV7-9 and TRBJ1-1; maybe TRBD1 (5 bases). Trimming left V 1 base short and J 7 bases short, with 13 bases between. This CDR3 is built from 14 residues. The germline CDR1 and CDR2 sequences are SEHNR and FQNEAQ (reference sequence). This chain's CDR3 is CASSLVSKGLEAFF. As DNA, the CDR3 is TGTGCCAGCAGCTTAGTGAGTAAGGGGCTTGAAGCTTTCTTT.

This clonotype was observed at least ten times. The J gene is TRBJ1-1, the V gene TRBV6-5; no firm D call. This CDR3 spans 13 amino acids. The germline V gene has CDR1 MNHEY and CDR2 SVGAGI. Trimming shortened V by 7 bases and J by 4 bases, and 13 bases separated the two germline ends. The CDR3 DNA follows: TGTGCCAGCACCGAAATTCGAGGCACTGAAGCTTTCTTT. It is translated as CASTEIRGTEAFF.

This clonotype was observed a handful of times. The chain recombines TRBV5-6 with TRBJ2-7; TRBD2 is a possible D gene (7 bases). V was trimmed by 0 bases and J by 6 bases, leaving 16 bases between them. The CDR3 covers 15 residues. Germline V gene data show CDR1 as SGHDT and CDR2 as YYEEEE. The CDR3 region has the DNA TGTGCCAGCAGCTTGGCAGGGGACTATACCGGCGAGCAGTACTTC. Its translation: CASSLAGDYTGEQYF.

This clonotype was counted a few times. The rearrangement joins TRBV4-2 to TRBJ2-3; D is undetermined. V was pared by 1 base and J by 1 base, with 3 bases between. The CDR3 length is 13 residues. The germline V gene encodes CDR1 LGHNA and CDR2 YNFKEQ. The CDR3 sequence: CASSQAGTDTQYF. CDR3 nucleotides: TGTGCCAGCAGCCAAGCGGGCACAGATACGCAGTATTTT.

This clonotype came up a few times. The chain links TRBV7-9 to TRBJ1-2; D may be TRBD1 (5 bases). The V gene's germline CDR1 is SEHNR and CDR2 FQNEAQ (reference sequence). V was shortened by 5 bases and J by 8 bases, with 18 bases between the two germline ends. This CDR3 has 14 residues. The CDR3 is CASSPVRQRSGYTF. In nucleotides, the CDR3 is TGTGCCAGCAGCCCGGTCCGACAGCGGTCGGGCTACACCTTC.

The V gene is TRBV28, the J gene TRBJ2-1; the match to TRBD2 covers 11 bases. Germline V CDR1 and CDR2: MDHEN, SYDVKM. J lost 9 bases, V lost 2 bases, and 6 bases had no gene match. The CDR3 extends over 15 amino acids. The CDR3 DNA reads TGTGCCAGCAGTTTAGCACTAGCGGGAGTGGTTGAGCAGTTCTTC. This translates into CASSLALAGVVEQFF. Variable domain in full (rest from reference TRBV28 and TRBJ2-1): DVKVTQSSRYLVKRTGEKVFLECVQDMDHENMFWYRQDPGLGLRLIYFSYDVKMKEKGDIPEGYSVSREKKERFSLILESASTNQTSMYLCASSLALAGVVEQFFGPGTRLTVL.

For this clonotype: One junction end disagrees with the germline gene, perhaps due to a read error. The chain joins TRBV30 to TRBJ2-4; 14 bases match TRBD2. The germline V gene encodes CDR1 GTSNPN and CDR2 SVGIG (reference sequence). The CDR3 spans 14 residues. DNA of the CDR3: TGTGCCTGGAGCCTGGGGACTAGCGGGAGAACTCCAGACTTC. It is translated as CAWSLGTSGRTPDF.

The sample holds many counts of this clonotype. The CDR3 DNA reads TGTGCCAGCAGCTCTAACAGGGAGCGGACTGAAGCTTTCTTT. It encodes CASSSNRERTEAFF. The chain joins TRBV7-9 to TRBJ1-1; possible D gene TRBD1, 6 bases. The CDR3 runs to 14 residues. Deletions cut 4 bases from V and 5 bases from J, with 14 bases between. Germline-derived CDR1 and CDR2 are SEHNR and FQNEAQ (reference sequence).

This chain connects TRBV29-1 to TRBJ2-3; 8 nucleotides agree with TRBD1. V shed 6 bases and J 6 bases; nucleotides not matched to a gene: 26. Germline assignment: CDR1 SQVTM and CDR2 ANQGSEA. The CDR3 contains 19 residues. The CDR3 reads CSVLTGESGRGDPWDTQYF. For the CDR3, the DNA is TGCAGCGTGTTGACAGGGGAAAGCGGAAGGGGGGACCCGTGGGATACGCAGTATTTT.

The chain employs TRBV4-2 and TRBJ2-6, with D perhaps TRBD2 (5 bases). Germline CDR1 reads LGHNA; CDR2 reads YNFKEQ. CDR3 length: 17 residues. V was pared by 0 bases and J by 0 bases, with 9 bases between. CDR3: CASSQDAGTSGANVLTF. The CDR3 DNA follows: TGTGCCAGCAGCCAAGATGCGGGTACCTCTGGGGCCAACGTCCTGACTTTC.

The V call is TRBV27, the J call TRBJ2-2, with 12 bases lining up with TRBD2. The V and J ends lost 3 bases and 7 bases, in that order; junction bases with no gene match: 3. The germline V gene encodes CDR1 MNHEY and CDR2 SMNVEV (reference sequence). The CDR3 is 15 amino acids. The CDR3 here is CASSFRTSGNGELFF. The CDR3 nucleotides are TGTGCCAGCAGTTTTAGGACTAGCGGGAACGGGGAGCTGTTTTTT.

This clonotype was picked up a small number of times. The gene calls are TRBV10-3 and TRBJ2-3; D remains ambiguous. Per germline, CDR1 ENHRY and CDR2 SYGVKD. The CDR3 is 11 amino acids. Between the trimmed V and J ends, which lost 4 bases and 5 bases, there was a span of 4 bases. CDR3 nucleotide sequence: TGTGCCATCAGTGGTGGAGATACGCAGTATTTT. It is translated as CAISGGDTQYF.

The chain carries TRBV6-6 and TRBJ2-7, with 8 bases lining up with TRBD2. Germline V gene lookup returns CDR1 MNHNY and CDR2 SVGAGI (reference sequence). V was pared by 6 bases and J by 4 bases, with 8 bases of the junction left unmatched. The CDR3 length is 14 residues. Written as DNA, the CDR3 is TGTGCCAGCAGCTATAACCTAGCGGGTTACGAGCAGTACTTC. This encodes CASSYNLAGYEQYF.

V gene TRBV14 combines with J gene TRBJ1-4; D is unclear. The germline V and J ends were trimmed by 4 bases and 4 bases, with 7 bases remaining between them. The CDR3 runs to 13 residues. Germline values: CDR1 SGHDN, CDR2 FVKESK. The DNA for the CDR3 is TGTGCCAGCAGCCCGGACGTTAATGAAAAACTGTTTTTT. Its protein is CASSPDVNEKLFF.

This clonotype occurred many times. As DNA, the CDR3 is TGTGCCAGCAGCATCCGACAGGGGATCTACGAGCAGTACTTC. Its translation is CASSIRQGIYEQYF. The rearrangement uses TRBV7-2 and TRBJ2-7; 8 bases line up with TRBD1. The CDR3 contains 14 residues. Germline CDR1 is SGHTA and CDR2 is FQGNSA. The J segment lost 3 bases and the V segment lost 5 bases, leaving 6 bases of the junction unmatched.